These 11 T cell receptor beta chains were all obtained from the same sample, sequenced in a study of response to subunit inactivated influenza vaccine. One entry per CDR3 protein results from TCRdb running MiXCR on the RT-PCR reads. The sample has 450,000 to 600,000 distinct CDR3 sequences, approximately 7.8% seen once; the top ten hold over 10%. This sample comprised PBMCs from blood, obtained approximately 25 months after vaccination. The receptor set was obtained from a man between 50 and 75 years old who received an inactivated influenza vaccine.

Ten or more counts support this clonotype. This sequence joins TRBV6-1 and TRBJ1-6; D may be TRBD1 (5 bases). CDR3 length: 14 amino acids. CDR1 is MNHNS, CDR2 SASEGT, per germline. The V gene lost 8 bases and the J gene lost 6 bases, with 14 bases spanning the gap. CDR3 sequence reads: CASWPGTGNSPLHF. CDR3 coding DNA: TGTGCCAGCTGGCCCGGGACGGGTAATTCACCCCTCCACTTT.

The table lists this clonotype with a few counts. The V call is TRBV20-1, the J call TRBJ1-5, with D perhaps matching TRBD1 (5 bases). The CDR3 has 13 amino acids. CDR1 is DFQATT, CDR2 SNEGSKA, per germline (reference sequence). Trimming left V 4 bases short and J 10 bases short, with 17 bases between. CDR3 protein: CSATGRATAPQHF. DNA for the CDR3: TGCAGTGCTACCGGACGTGCGACAGCCCCCCAGCATTTT.

The genes are TRBV7-8 and TRBJ2-7, with D tentatively TRBD1 (5 bases). Deletions cut 3 bases from V and 3 bases from J, with 12 bases between. Per germline, CDR1 SGHVS and CDR2 FQNEAQ. This CDR3 contains 14 residues. CDR3 in DNA: TGTGCCAGCAGCTTCTTAAGCCAGGGCTACGAGCAGTACTTC. This translates into CASSFLSQGYEQYF.

The V gene is TRBV7-9, the J gene TRBJ2-7; D is unresolved. Trimming took off 0 bases at V and 3 bases at J, with 12 bases between the two ends. Germline V gene sequence: CDR1 SEHNR, CDR2 FQNEAQ (reference sequence). The CDR3 is 15 residues long. DNA for the CDR3: TGTGCCAGCAGCTTAGCGCTTGGCGGAATCTACGAGCAGTACTTC. It encodes CASSLALGGIYEQYF.

The chain combines TRBV11-1 with TRBJ2-3, with 13 nucleotides matching TRBD2. Germline trimming cut 5 bases from V and 2 bases from J; bases unmatched to any gene: 10. Germline V gene lookup returns CDR1 SGHAT and CDR2 FQDESV (reference sequence). The CDR3 spans 18 residues. The CDR3 nucleotides are TGTGCCAGCAGCCCGGGACTAGCGGGGACACAAGACACAGATACGCAGTATTTT. This codes for CASSPGLAGTQDTDTQYF.

V is TRBV20-1 and J is TRBJ2-1, with unresolved D. The CDR3 is 12 amino acids. Per germline, CDR1 DFQATT and CDR2 SNEGSKA (reference sequence). The V and J ends lost 3 bases and 8 bases respectively, with 11 bases between them. This CDR3 reads CSASLTPDEQFF. CDR3 bases: TGCAGTGCTAGCCTCACCCCGGATGAGCAGTTCTTC.

This clonotype came up a few times. This chain uses TRBV20-1 with TRBJ1-5, with a possible D match to TRBD1 (6 bases). CDR3 length: 15 amino acids. The V and J ends lost 0 bases and 11 bases respectively, with 20 bases between them. Germline CDR1 and CDR2: DFQATT and SNEGSKA (reference sequence). CDR3 loop: CSARDGRGREGTQHF. CDR3 in DNA: TGCAGTGCTAGAGATGGACGGGGGCGAGAGGGGACCCAGCATTTT.

Only a few counts were recorded for this clonotype. The CDR3 is CASMDLRGPIEAFF. The CDR3, as DNA: TGTGCCAGCATGGACCTCCGGGGCCCTATTGAAGCTTTCTTT. The rearrangement joins TRBV27 to TRBJ1-1, with a weak D call TRBD1 (5 bases). Germline lookup yields CDR1 MNHEY and CDR2 SMNVEV (reference sequence). This CDR3 contains 14 residues. V lost 7 bases to trimming and J lost 7 bases, with 19 bases between them.

This clonotype was counted ten times or more. This chain links TRBV11-2 with TRBJ2-4; 10 bases align to TRBD1. V shed 5 bases and J 0 bases; nucleotides not matched to a gene: 13. Germline-derived CDR1 and CDR2 are SGHAT and FQNNGV. The CDR3 is 19 amino acids. Written as DNA, the CDR3 is TGTGCCAGCAGCGTCAGCCGGGACAGGGGATTCCCAGCCAAAAACATTCAGTACTTC. Protein product: CASSVSRDRGFPAKNIQYF.

The rearrangement joins TRBV12-3 or TRBV12-4 to TRBJ2-3, with D possibly being TRBD1 or TRBD2 (5 bases each). CDR3 length: 16 residues. V was pared by 4 bases and J by 4 bases, with 18 bases between. CDR3 sequence: CASSSGTGLPSDTQYF. The CDR3 DNA sequence: TGTGCCAGCAGTTCCGGGACGGGTCTTCCCTCAGATACGCAGTATTTT.

At least ten counts were recorded for this clonotype. The V and J genes are TRBV10-3 and TRBJ2-1; 13 bases line up with TRBD2. Unmatched junction bases numbered 10, after V lost 9 bases and J lost 2 bases. The CDR3 has 17 residues. Germline V lookup: CDR1 ENHRY, CDR2 SYGVKD. CDR3 amino acids: CAIYSGTSGTTYNEQFF. The CDR3 nucleotides read TGTGCCATTTATTCCGGGACTAGCGGGACCACCTACAATGAGCAGTTCTTC.